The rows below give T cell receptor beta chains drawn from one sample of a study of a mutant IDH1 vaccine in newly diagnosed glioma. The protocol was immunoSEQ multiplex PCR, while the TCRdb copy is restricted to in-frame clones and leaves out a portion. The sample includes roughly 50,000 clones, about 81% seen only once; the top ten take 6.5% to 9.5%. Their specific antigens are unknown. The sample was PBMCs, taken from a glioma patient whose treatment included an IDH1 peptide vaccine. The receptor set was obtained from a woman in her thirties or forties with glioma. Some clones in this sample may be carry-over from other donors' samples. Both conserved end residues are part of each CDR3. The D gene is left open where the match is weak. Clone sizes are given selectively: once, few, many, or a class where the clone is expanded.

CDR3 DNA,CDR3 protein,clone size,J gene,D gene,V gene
TGTGCCAGTAGTATCGCGACGGGACAGGGAAATTCACCCCTCCACTTT,CASSIATGQGNSPLHF,.,TRBJ1-6,TRBD1,TRBV19
TGTGCCAGCAGTTTACGGAGGGGGCTGGTAGGCTACACCTTC,CASSLRRGLVGYTF,.,TRBJ1-2,TRBD1,TRBV27
TGTGCCAGCTCAGCGAAAGGGGGCGGCGGCAATCAGCCCCAGCATTTT,CASSAKGGGGNQPQHF,.,TRBJ1-5,TRBD1,TRBV18
TGTGCCAGCAGTCCCCCGGGTAGCGAGCAGTACTTC,CASSPPGSEQYF,.,TRBJ2-7,.,TRBV13
TGTGCCAGCAGCCAAGGGGACAGGGACGTCCTGACTTTC,CASSQGDRDVLTF,once,TRBJ2-6,TRBD1,TRBV14
TGTGCCAGCTCACACACCTCCAGCGGGGGGGTCAAAGAGACCCAGTACTTC,CASSHTSSGGVKETQYF,.,TRBJ2-5,TRBD2,TRBV18
TGTGCCAGTAGTATGAGGGAAAATCAGCCCCAGCATTTT,CASSMRENQPQHF,few,TRBJ1-5,.,TRBV19
TGTGCCAGCAGCTTAAGGGACAGGGGGGCAAACCCCAATGAGCAGTTCTTC,CASSLRDRGANPNEQFF,.,TRBJ2-1,TRBD1,TRBV7-9
TGTGCCAGCAGCTTAGTTAGTTCACCCCTCCACTTT,CASSLVSSPLHF,once,TRBJ1-6,.,TRBV7-8
TGTGCCAGCAGTTTACACAGAGGGGTCCAAGAGACCCAGTACTTC,CASSLHRGVQETQYF,.,TRBJ2-5,.,TRBV27
TGTGCCAGCAGTGACAGGGGGATCTGGGAGACCCAGTACTTC,CASSDRGIWETQYF,.,TRBJ2-5,TRBD1,TRBV27
TGTGCCAGCAGCTTAGCGGTTGGCTACACCTTC,CASSLAVGYTF,.,TRBJ1-2,.,TRBV7-8
TGTGCCAGCAGTGAAGAGGCAGGGAAGTACACTGAAGCTTTCTTT,CASSEEAGKYTEAFF,.,TRBJ1-1,.,TRBV25-1
TGTGCCAGCAGTTTCACCTCGTATGAAAAACTGTTTTTT,CASSFTSYEKLFF,.,TRBJ1-4,.,TRBV27
TGTGCCAGCAGCCCCGGGCCCCTTGAAGCTTTCTTT,CASSPGPLEAFF,.,TRBJ1-1,.,TRBV11-2
TGCGCCAGCAGCTCGGGACAACTCGTGAACACTGAAGCTTTCTTT,CASSSGQLVNTEAFF,.,TRBJ1-1,.,TRBV5-1
TGCGCCAGCAGCGGAGGACAGGGAGGCACAGATACGCAGTATTTT,CASSGGQGGTDTQYF,.,TRBJ2-3,TRBD1,TRBV5-1
TGTGCCAGCAGGGGCGGACAAACCTCAAATTCACCCCTCCACTTT,CASRGGQTSNSPLHF,.,TRBJ1-6,.,TRBV5-4
TGCGCCAGCAGTGGTGGACAGGGCTCCGTCGAGCAGTACTTC,CASSGGQGSVEQYF,few,TRBJ2-7,TRBD1,TRBV10-1